This T cell receptor (beta chain) is from a study of cytomegalovirus exposure and HLA in healthy donors. In the study overall: Among about 179 million T cells, an earlier analysis found 90 million to 130 million unique TCR beta sequences.

For this clone: Its antigen remains unidentified.

General study findings and limits: A later analysis reportedly identified an Asian-associated ancestry cluster as carrying fewer N-insertions than the roughly 720-donor mean.

It was with 60 Vbeta and 13 Jbeta primers that the PCR ran. Using immunoSEQ multiplex PCR, the repertoire was profiled, and TCRdb retains in-frame clones only, with some absent. This sample has about 170,000 clones, with roughly four fifths found just once. This TCR was sampled from a female donor in good health and CMV-seronegative. The specimen was PBMCs.

The CDR3, as DNA: TGTGCCAGCAGCCTACAGGGGGCGACCGGGGAGCTGTTTTTT. Its translation is CASSLQGATGELFF. The chain carries TRBV6-6 and TRBJ2-2, with 9 bases that match TRBD1. The V segment lost 6 bases and the J segment 5 bases; nucleotides outside the gene matches: 4. The CDR3 sequence is 14 residues long. From germline, CDR1 is MNHNY and CDR2 SVGAGI (reference sequence).